This entry lists 14 T cell receptor beta chains sequenced from one sample in a study of T cells after yellow fever vaccination. TCRdb re-called the 5' RACE reads through MiXCR, storing one row per CDR3 protein. The sample includes 300,000 to 400,000 distinct CDR3 sequences, 8.1% of them seen just once. Here the sequenced sample was PBMCs, taken more than 40 days after the first yellow fever vaccination. Source of these receptors: a man younger than 35 who received the YFV17D yellow fever vaccine.

The chain couples TRBV5-5 to TRBJ2-7; 9 bases map to TRBD1. The CDR3 sequence is 16 residues long. CDR1 is SGHKS, CDR2 YYEKEE, per germline (reference sequence). J was trimmed by 1 base and V by 4 bases; bases with no gene match: 9. The chain's CDR3 is CASSATGGLGSYEQYV. The CDR3 DNA reads TGTGCCAGCAGCGCAACAGGGGGCCTGGGGTCCTACGAGCAGTACGTC.

This clonotype has only a few counts. The chain is built from TRBV12-5 and TRBJ1-4, with 8 bases lining up with TRBD1. The trim removed 3 bases at V and 4 bases at J, leaving 28 bases unmatched. The V gene's germline CDR1 is LGHNT and CDR2 FRNRAP. This CDR3 comprises 23 residues. The CDR3: CASGFLVKPTRTGSGKDNEKLFF. CDR3 bases: TGTGCTAGTGGTTTCCTCGTAAAACCGACCAGGACAGGGAGTGGGAAAGATAATGAAAAACTGTTTTTT.

To note about this clonotype: A much larger clone is a single base away; this may be a read error. The rearrangement joins TRBV6-1 to TRBJ2-5; the match to TRBD2 covers 11 bases. Germline V CDR1 and CDR2: MNHNS, SASEGT. The CDR3 extends over 14 amino acids. The CDR3 DNA reads TGTGCCAGCAAACTAGCGGGGGTTCAAGAGACCCAGTGCTTC. This gives the protein CASKLAGVQETQCF.

This clonotype was detected a few times. The V and J genes are TRBV5-1 and TRBJ2-2; unclear D gene. Trimming took 4 bases from V and 2 from J, leaving 12 bases between them. The germline V gene has CDR1 SGHRS and CDR2 YFSETQ. This CDR3 contains 15 residues. CDR3 DNA sequence: TGCGCCAGCAGCGGGGTGGCGGATAACACCGGGGAGCTGTTTTTT. Amino acids: CASSGVADNTGELFF.

A few counts support this clonotype. The rearrangement uses TRBV5-1 and TRBJ2-2; D might be TRBD2 (7 bases). The CDR3 is made up of 15 amino acids. Germline V gene sequence: CDR1 SGHRS, CDR2 YFSETQ. Trimming cost V 0 bases and J 6 bases, with 12 bases left between them. In DNA form, the CDR3 reads TGCGCCAGCAGCTTGGTTCCGGGGGGCTCCGGGGAGCTGTTTTTT. Amino acid sequence: CASSLVPGGSGELFF.

The J gene is TRBJ2-3, the V gene TRBV18; no reliable D call. CDR3 size: 14 residues. CDR1 is KGHSH, CDR2 LQKENI, per germline. The V gene lost 1 base and the J gene lost 0 bases, with 5 bases spanning the gap. The chain's CDR3 is CASSPLQSTDTQYF. As DNA, the CDR3 is TGTGCCAGCTCACCACTCCAGAGCACAGATACGCAGTATTTT.

In this sample, this clonotype turned up a few times. The chain combines TRBV9 with TRBJ2-5; D is possibly TRBD2 (6 bases). V lost 0 bases and J lost 5, with 17 bases in between. Germline values: CDR1 SGDLS, CDR2 YYNGEE. This CDR3 is 16 amino acids long. The CDR3 coding sequence is TGTGCCAGCAGCGTAGCGGTCACCGGGGGTGCGGAGACCCAGTACTTC. Protein sequence: CASSVAVTGGAETQYF.

There are a few counts of this clonotype. The V gene is TRBV7-9, the J gene TRBJ2-3; 10 bases are shared with TRBD2. Trimming took 5 bases from V and 5 from J; bases not matched to a gene: 7. The CDR3 is made up of 15 amino acids. Germline V gene lookup returns CDR1 SEHNR and CDR2 FQNEAQ (reference sequence). The CDR3 loop reads CASSRTGTSEDTQYF. CDR3 bases: TGTGCCAGCAGCCGAACCGGGACTAGCGAAGATACGCAGTATTTT.

In its sample, this clonotype was seen a few times. V gene TRBV3-1 combines with J gene TRBJ2-5; TRBD2 aligns across 8 bases. The CDR3 sequence is 15 residues long. The ends lost 4 bases at V and 5 bases at J; junction bases unmatched: 9. From germline, CDR1 is LGHDT and CDR2 YNNKEL (reference sequence). The CDR3 DNA reads TGTGCCAGCAGCCCAAGCGGGGGCAACAGGGAGACCCAGTACTTC. Translated, it gives CASSPSGGNRETQYF.

The rearrangement links TRBV20-1 to TRBJ1-1, with a possible D match to TRBD1 (5 bases). CDR3 length: 13 amino acids. Germline V gene sequence: CDR1 DFQATT, CDR2 SNEGSKA (reference sequence). V was trimmed by 0 bases and J by 1 base, leaving 6 bases between them. CDR3: CSARDQGNTEAFF. DNA for the CDR3: TGCAGTGCTAGAGATCAGGGGAACACTGAAGCTTTCTTT.

The chain is built from TRBV5-6 and TRBJ1-1; D is undetermined. CDR3 length equals 15 residues. In germline, CDR1 is SGHDT, CDR2 YYEEEE. Trimming left V 2 bases short and J 0 bases short, with 11 bases between. CDR3 sequence: CASSFLGMMNTEAFF. In DNA form, the CDR3 reads TGTGCCAGCAGCTTTCTAGGGATGATGAACACTGAAGCTTTCTTT.

The V and J genes are TRBV5-1 and TRBJ2-5, with 8 positions matching TRBD2. This CDR3 region has 14 residues. Germline lookup yields CDR1 SGHRS and CDR2 YFSETQ. With V trimmed by 4 bases and J by 3 bases, 5 bases remained unmatched. Here the CDR3 reads CASSGKAGEETQYF. Written as DNA, the CDR3 is TGCGCCAGCAGCGGTAAAGCGGGGGAAGAGACCCAGTACTTC.

The chain uses TRBV6-1 and TRBJ1-5; TRBD1 matches 9 bases. V was pared by 5 bases and J by 1 base, with 3 bases of the junction left unmatched. Per germline, CDR1 MNHNS and CDR2 SASEGT. The CDR3 length is 15 residues. The CDR3 coding sequence is TGTGCCAGCAGTCAAGACAGGGGGAGCAATCAGCCCCAGCATTTT. Encoded protein: CASSQDRGSNQPQHF.

This clonotype was detected only a few times. This chain uses TRBV4-3 with TRBJ2-5; D gene unclear. Germline lookup yields CDR1 LGHNA and CDR2 YSLEER. The CDR3 has 13 residues. V was trimmed by 0 bases and J by 6 bases, leaving 8 bases between them. Written as DNA, the CDR3 is TGCGCCAGCAGCCAAGAATTCGTCCAGACCCAGTACTTC. Translation: CASSQEFVQTQYF.